The rows below give T cell receptor beta chains drawn from one sample of a study of Ad26.COV2.S vaccination and SARS-CoV-2 variants. The assay was immunoSEQ multiplex PCR, and TCRdb's table has in-frame clones only and misses some. Of 510,000 or so clones listed, 70% to 90% are singletons. Sample: peripheral blood, taken in a trial of Ad26.COV2.S vaccine versus placebo. These receptors came from a person between 18 and 65 years old who received the Ad26.COV2.S COVID-19 vaccine or a placebo. Both conserved end residues are part of each CDR3. The size field is filled for only some rows; it gives once, few, many or a size class.

V gene	clone size	CDR3 protein
TRBV9	-	CASSVTSGATGELFF
TRBV7-8	few	CASSGTNGNTIYF
TRBV14	-	CASSQDRTPSYEQYF
TRBV5-4	-	CASSLAGSMQFF
TRBV11-2	-	CASSGEGGQGIIYGYTF
TRBV5-8	-	CASSSRSYEQYF
TRBV27	-	CASIALGQSSYEQYF
TRBV6-5	-	CASSPVGTPREQFF
TRBV3-1/TRBV3-2	-	CASSQLDSYYEQYF
TRBV28	-	CASSLPAAGAFSNYGYTF
TRBV30	-	CAWSLGGDTQYF
TRBV29-1	-	CSVEDRDRGGYGYTF
TRBV7-2	once	CASSFGKNTEAFF
TRBV19	-	CASSTQGAIQPQHF
TRBV7-8	-	CASSQRAGGWGVQTYEQYF
TRBV29-1	-	CSVEDRYESDRMNTEAFF
TRBV12-3/TRBV12-4	-	CASRLVEETQYF
TRBV21-1	once	CASSKADSPEAFF
TRBV10-3	once	CAIGPGGETQYF
TRBV15	-	CATRRSTGTGFPEAFF
TRBV27	once	CASSPTVLQETQYF
TRBV6-1	-	CASSEAQPGTYNSPLHF
TRBV24-1	-	CATSDLPPMADTQYF
TRBV15	-	CATSSNLGLASYNEQFF
TRBV10-3	-	CAIKITATDTQYF
TRBV5-6	-	CASSLRRGLYEQYF
TRBV29-1	-	CSVEGQNRYEQYF
TRBV7-2	-	CASSPRGGQGDEAFF
TRBV7-9	-	CASSQQGRTEAFF
TRBV5-4	-	CASSLEVLLPDEAFF
TRBV27	-	CASLFGKGQGGYGYTF
TRBV7-2	few	CASSSAGRNEKLFF
TRBV14	-	CASSHRAISYEQYF
TRBV6-2/TRBV6-3	-	CASSDFRTSGSKNTGELFF
TRBV29-1	-	CSVEDRGRGGYGYTF
TRBV6-4	-	CASSASISGAAFF